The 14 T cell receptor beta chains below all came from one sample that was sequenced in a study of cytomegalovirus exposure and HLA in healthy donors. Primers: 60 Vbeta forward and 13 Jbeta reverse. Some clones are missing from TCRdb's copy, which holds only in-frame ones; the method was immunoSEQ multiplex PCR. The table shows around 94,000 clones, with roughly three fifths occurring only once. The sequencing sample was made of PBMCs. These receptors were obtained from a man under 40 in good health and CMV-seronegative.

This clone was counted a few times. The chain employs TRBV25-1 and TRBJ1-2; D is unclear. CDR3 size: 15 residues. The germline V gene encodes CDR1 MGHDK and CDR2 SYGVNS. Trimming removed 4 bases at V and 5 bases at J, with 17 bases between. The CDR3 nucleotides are TGTGCCAGCAGTGCCCCCGGTCGGGGTGGGTATGGCTACACCTTC. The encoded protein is CASSAPGRGGYGYTF.

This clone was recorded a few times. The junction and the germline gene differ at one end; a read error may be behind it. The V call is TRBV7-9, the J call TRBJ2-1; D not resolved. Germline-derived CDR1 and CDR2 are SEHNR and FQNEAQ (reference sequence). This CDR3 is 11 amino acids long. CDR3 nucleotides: TGTTCCAGCAGCTTAGAAGCTGAGCAGTTCTTC. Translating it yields CSSSLEAEQFF.

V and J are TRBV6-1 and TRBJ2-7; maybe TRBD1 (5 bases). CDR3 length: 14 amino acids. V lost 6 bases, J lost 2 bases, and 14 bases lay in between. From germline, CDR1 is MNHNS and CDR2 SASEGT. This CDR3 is CASSQFLGPYEQYF. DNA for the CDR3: TGTGCCAGCAGCCAGTTCTTGGGGCCCTACGAGCAGTACTTC.

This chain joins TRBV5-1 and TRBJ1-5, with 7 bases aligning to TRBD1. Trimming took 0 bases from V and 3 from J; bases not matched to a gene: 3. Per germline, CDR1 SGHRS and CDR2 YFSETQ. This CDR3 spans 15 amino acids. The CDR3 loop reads CASSLAGQHNQPQHF. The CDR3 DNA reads TGCGCCAGCAGCTTGGCGGGACAGCACAATCAGCCCCAGCATTTT.

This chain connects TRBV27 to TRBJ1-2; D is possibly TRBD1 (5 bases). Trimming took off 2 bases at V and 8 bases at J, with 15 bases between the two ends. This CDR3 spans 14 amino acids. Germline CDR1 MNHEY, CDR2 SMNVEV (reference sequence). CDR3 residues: CASSLQSGFAGYTF. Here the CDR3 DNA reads TGTGCCAGCAGTTTACAATCAGGGTTTGCGGGCTACACCTTC.

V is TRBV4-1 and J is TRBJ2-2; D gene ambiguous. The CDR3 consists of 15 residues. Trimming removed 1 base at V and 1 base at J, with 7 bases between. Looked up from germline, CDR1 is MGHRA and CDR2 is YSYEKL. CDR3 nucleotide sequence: TGCGCCAGCAGCCAAGCACTGATGAACACCGGGGAGCTGTTTTTT. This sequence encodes CASSQALMNTGELFF.

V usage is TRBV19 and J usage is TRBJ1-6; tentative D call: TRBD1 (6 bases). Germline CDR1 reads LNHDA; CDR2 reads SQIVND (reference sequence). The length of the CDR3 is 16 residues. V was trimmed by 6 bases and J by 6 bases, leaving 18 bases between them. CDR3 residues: CASSLRGGYSNSPLHF. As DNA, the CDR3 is TGTGCCAGTAGCTTAAGGGGGGGGTACAGTAATTCACCCCTCCACTTT.

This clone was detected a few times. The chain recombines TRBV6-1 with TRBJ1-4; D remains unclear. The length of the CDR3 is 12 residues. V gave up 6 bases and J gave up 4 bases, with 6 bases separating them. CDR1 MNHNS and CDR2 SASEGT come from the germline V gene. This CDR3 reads CASREFNEKLFF. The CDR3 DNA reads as TGTGCCAGCAGGGAGTTTAATGAAAAACTGTTTTTT.

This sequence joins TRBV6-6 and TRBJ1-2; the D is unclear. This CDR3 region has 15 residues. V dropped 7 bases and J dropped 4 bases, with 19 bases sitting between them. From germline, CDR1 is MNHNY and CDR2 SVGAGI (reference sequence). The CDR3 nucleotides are TGTGCCAGCACCAACGGAGGGAGCGTGTCCTATGGCTACACCTTC. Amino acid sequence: CASTNGGSVSYGYTF.

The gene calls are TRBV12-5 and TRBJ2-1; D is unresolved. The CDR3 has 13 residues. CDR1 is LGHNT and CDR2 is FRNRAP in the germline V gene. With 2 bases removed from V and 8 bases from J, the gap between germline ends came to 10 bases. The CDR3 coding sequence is TGTGCTAGTGGTTTGTCTCTAGTCGATGAGCAGTTCTTC. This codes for CASGLSLVDEQFF.

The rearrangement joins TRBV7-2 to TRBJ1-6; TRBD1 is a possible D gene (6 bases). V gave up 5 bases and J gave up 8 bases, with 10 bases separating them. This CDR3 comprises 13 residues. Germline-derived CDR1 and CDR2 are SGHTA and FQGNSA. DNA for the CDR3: TGTGCCAGCAGCCCCAACAGGGATTCACCCCTCCACTTT. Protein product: CASSPNRDSPLHF.

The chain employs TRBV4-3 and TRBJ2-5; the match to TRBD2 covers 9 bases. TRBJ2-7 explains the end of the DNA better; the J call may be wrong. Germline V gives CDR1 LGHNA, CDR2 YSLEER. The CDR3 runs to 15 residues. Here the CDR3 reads CASSQYSGGAYEQYF. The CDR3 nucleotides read TGCGCCAGCAGCCAATATAGCGGGGGAGCCTACGAGCAGTACTTC.

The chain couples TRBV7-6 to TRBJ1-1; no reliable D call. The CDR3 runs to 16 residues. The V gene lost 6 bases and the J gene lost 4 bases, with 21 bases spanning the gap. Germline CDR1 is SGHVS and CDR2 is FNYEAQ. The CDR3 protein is CASSFAPVFYATEAFF. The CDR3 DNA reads TGTGCCAGCAGTTTTGCCCCGGTATTTTATGCCACTGAAGCTTTCTTT.

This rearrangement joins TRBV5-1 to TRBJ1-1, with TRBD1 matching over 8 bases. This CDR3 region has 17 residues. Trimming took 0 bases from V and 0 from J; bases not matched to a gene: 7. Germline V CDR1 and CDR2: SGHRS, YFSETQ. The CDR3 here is CASSLAISGGMNTEAFF. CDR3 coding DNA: TGCGCCAGCAGCTTGGCCATATCAGGGGGCATGAACACTGAAGCTTTCTTT.